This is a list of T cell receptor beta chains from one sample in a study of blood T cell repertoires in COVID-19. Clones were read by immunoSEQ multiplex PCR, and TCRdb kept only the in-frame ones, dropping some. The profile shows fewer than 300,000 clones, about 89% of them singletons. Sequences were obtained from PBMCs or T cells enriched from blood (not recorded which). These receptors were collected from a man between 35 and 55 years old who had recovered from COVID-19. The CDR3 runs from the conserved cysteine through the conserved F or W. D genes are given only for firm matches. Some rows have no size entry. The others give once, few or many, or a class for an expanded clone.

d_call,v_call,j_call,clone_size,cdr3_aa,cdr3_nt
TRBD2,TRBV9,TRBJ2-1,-,CASSASGRAGDEQFF,TGTGCCAGCAGCGCTAGCGGGAGGGCCGGGGATGAGCAGTTCTTC
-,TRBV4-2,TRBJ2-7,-,CASSQGAYDSGYEQYF,TGTGCCAGCAGCCAAGGAGCTTATGACTCCGGTTACGAGCAGTACTTC
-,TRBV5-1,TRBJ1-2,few,CASRTGDYGYTF,TGCGCCAGCAGGACAGGTGACTATGGCTACACCTTC
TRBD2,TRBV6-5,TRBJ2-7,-,CASSPREGWYEQYF,TGTGCCAGCAGTCCCCGGGAGGGGTGGTACGAGCAGTACTTC
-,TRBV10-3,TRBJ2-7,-,CAISQGYEQYF,TGTGCCATCAGCCAGGGCTACGAGCAGTACTTC
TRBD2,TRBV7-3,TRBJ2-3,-,CASSLLGLAGDTQYF,TGTGCCAGCAGCTTACTGGGACTAGCAGGAGATACGCAGTATTTT
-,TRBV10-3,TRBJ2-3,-,CAIGAGPTDTQYF,TGTGCCATCGGGGCGGGACCGACAGATACGCAGTATTTT
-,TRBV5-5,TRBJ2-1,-,CASSIQARDNEQFF,TGTGCCAGCAGCATCCAGGCCAGGGATAATGAGCAGTTCTTC
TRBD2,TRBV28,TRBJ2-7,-,CASSPRTSGSMYEQYF,TGTGCCAGCAGTCCCCGGACTAGCGGGAGTATGTACGAGCAGTACTTC
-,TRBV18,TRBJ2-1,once,CASSTGSSSYNEQFF,TGTGCCAGCTCCACGGGGTCGAGCTCCTACAATGAGCAGTTCTTC
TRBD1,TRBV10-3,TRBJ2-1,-,CATLPGTGGDEQFF,TGTGCCACCCTACCCGGGACAGGGGGCGATGAGCAGTTCTTC
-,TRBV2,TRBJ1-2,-,CASSAELVYGYTF,TGTGCCAGCAGTGCGGAGTTGGTCTATGGCTACACCTTC